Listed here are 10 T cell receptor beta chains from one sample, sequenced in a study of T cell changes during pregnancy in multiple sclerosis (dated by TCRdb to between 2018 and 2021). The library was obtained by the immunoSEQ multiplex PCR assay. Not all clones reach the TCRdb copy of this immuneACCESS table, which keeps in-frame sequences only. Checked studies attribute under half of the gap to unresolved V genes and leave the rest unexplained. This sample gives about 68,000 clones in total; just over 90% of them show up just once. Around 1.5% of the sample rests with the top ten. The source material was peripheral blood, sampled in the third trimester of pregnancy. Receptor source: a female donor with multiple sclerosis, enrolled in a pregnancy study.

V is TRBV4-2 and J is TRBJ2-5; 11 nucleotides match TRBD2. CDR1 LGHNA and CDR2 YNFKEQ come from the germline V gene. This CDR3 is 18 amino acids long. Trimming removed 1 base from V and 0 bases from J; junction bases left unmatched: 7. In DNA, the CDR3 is TGTGCCAGCAGCCAAGTCTCCGATAGCGGGGGGGACCAAGAGACCCAGTACTTC. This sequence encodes CASSQVSDSGGDQETQYF.

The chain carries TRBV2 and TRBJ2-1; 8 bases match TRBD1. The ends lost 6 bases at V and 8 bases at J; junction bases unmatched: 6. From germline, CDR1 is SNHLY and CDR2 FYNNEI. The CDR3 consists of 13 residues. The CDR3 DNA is TGTGCCAGCAGCCCGGACAGGGCATATGAGCAGTTCTTC. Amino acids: CASSPDRAYEQFF.

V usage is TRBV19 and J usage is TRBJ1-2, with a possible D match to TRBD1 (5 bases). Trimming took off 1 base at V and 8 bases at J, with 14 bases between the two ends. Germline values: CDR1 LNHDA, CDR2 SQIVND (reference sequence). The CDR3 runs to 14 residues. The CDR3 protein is CASSIAPGGEGYTF. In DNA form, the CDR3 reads TGTGCCAGTAGTATAGCACCGGGGGGTGAAGGCTACACCTTC.

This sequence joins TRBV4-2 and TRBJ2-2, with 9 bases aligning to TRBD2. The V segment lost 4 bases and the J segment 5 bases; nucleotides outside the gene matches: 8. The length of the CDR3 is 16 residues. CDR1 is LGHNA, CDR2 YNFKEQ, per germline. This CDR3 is CASSRGLAGATGELFF. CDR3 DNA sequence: TGTGCCAGCAGCCGGGGCTTAGCGGGGGCAACCGGGGAGCTGTTTTTT.

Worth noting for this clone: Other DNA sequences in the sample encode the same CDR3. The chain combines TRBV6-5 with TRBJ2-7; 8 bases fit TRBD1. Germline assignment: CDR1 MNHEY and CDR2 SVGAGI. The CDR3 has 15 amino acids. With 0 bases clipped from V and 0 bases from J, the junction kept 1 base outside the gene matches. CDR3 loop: CASSYSGTGSYEQYF. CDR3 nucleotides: TGTGCCAGCAGTTACTCAGGGACAGGCTCCTACGAGCAGTACTTC.

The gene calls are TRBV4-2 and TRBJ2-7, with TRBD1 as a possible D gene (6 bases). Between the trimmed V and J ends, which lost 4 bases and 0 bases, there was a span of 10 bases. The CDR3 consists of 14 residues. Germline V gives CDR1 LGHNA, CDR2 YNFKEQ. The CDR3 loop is CASSPQDSSYEQYF. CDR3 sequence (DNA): TGTGCCAGCAGCCCACAGGACAGCTCCTACGAGCAGTACTTC.

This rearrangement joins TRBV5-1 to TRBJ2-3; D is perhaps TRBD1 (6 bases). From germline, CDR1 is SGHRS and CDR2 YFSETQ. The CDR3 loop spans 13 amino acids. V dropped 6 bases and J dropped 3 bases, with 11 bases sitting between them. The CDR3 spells CASTLQGTDTQYF. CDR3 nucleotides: TGCGCCAGCACCTTACAGGGAACAGATACGCAGTATTTT.

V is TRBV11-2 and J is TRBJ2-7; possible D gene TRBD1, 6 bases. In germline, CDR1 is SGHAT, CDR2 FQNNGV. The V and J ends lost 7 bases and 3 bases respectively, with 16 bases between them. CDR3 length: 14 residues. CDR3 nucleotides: TGTGCCAGCAATCACAGGGTAGGCGGCTACGAGCAGTACTTC. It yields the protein CASNHRVGGYEQYF.

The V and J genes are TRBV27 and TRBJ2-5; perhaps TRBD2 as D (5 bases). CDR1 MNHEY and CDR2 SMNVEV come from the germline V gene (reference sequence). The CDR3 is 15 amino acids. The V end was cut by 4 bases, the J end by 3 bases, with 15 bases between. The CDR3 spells CASSSWREREETQYF. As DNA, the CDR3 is TGTGCCAGCAGTTCGTGGCGTGAGAGGGAAGAGACCCAGTACTTC.

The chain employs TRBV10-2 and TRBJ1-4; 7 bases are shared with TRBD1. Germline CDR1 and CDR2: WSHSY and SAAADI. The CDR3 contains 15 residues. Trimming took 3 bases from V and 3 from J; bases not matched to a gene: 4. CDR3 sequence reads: CASSDDRAANEKLFF. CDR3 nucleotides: TGCGCCAGCAGTGATGACAGGGCAGCTAATGAAAAACTGTTTTTT.